These T cell receptor beta chains were read from a single sample in a study of CD8 T cells in ankylosing spondylitis. TCRdb reprocessed the 5' RACE reads via MiXCR and lists one record per CDR3 protein. This sample has 250,000 or so distinct CDR3 sequences, with approximately 20% found just once. The sample taken for sequencing was blood, either unsorted or a sorted T cell fraction (not recorded which). These receptors were collected from a male donor with ankylosing spondylitis or in good health (not recorded which). The CDR3 runs from the conserved cysteine through the conserved F or W. A D gene is named only where the DNA matches it firmly. Clone sizes are given selectively: once, few, many, or a class where the clone is expanded.

>TRBV4-1|TRBJ2-3|.|.
CASSQQGYTDTQYF
TGCGCCAGCAGCCAACAGGGCTACACAGATACGCAGTATTTT
>TRBV4-1|TRBJ2-7|few|.
CASSHHTDRYEQYF
TGCGCCAGCAGCCATCATACGGACAGATACGAGCAGTACTTC
>TRBV27|TRBJ1-3|many|.
CASSLAAGNTIYF
TGTGCCAGCAGTTTAGCCGCTGGAAACACCATATATTTT
>TRBV29-1|TRBJ2-5|many|.
CSVERAGGSRLEETQYF
TGCAGCGTTGAACGGGCCGGAGGATCTAGATTGGAGGAGACCCAGTACTTC
>TRBV20-1|TRBJ2-5|.|.
CSGGTQYF
TGCAGTGGGGGGACCCAGTACTTC
>TRBV4-1|TRBJ2-7|.|TRBD2
CASSLGGLAGQYEQYF
TGCGCCAGCAGCCTTGGGGGACTAGCGGGACAATACGAGCAGTACTTC
>TRBV4-2|TRBJ2-5|many|TRBD2
CASTIQTEIGLAGDLYQETQYF
TGTGCCAGCACCATACAGACAGAGATTGGACTAGCGGGAGACCTTTACCAAGAGACCCAGTACTTC
>TRBV9|TRBJ2-3|few|TRBD1
CASSRQGSTDTQYF
TGTGCCAGCAGCAGACAGGGGAGCACAGATACGCAGTATTTT
>TRBV9|TRBJ2-1|many|TRBD2
CASSPPRVAGNEQFF
TGTGCCAGCAGCCCCCCCAGAGTAGCGGGCAATGAGCAGTTCTTC
>TRBV5-4|TRBJ1-4|.|.
CASSLRIDSTNEKLFF
TGTGCCAGCAGCTTGCGGATTGACTCAACTAATGAAAAACTGTTTTTT
>TRBV29-1|TRBJ2-2|few|.
CSVEEESGGSTGELFF
TGCAGCGTTGAAGAGGAATCTGGGGGTAGCACCGGGGAGCTGTTTTTT
>TRBV6-5|TRBJ1-4|.|.
CASSYSMSRELFF
TGTGCCAGCAGTTACTCGATGTCCCGAGAACTGTTTTTT
>TRBV29-1|TRBJ2-3|.|TRBD1
CSVQSPDRVNTDTQYF
TGCAGCGTTCAATCCCCCGACAGGGTGAACACAGATACGCAGTATTTT
>TRBV6-2/TRBV6-3|TRBJ1-1|few|TRBD1
CASSPFQGAEAFF
TGTGCCAGCAGTCCATTTCAGGGGGCTGAAGCTTTCTTT
>TRBV29-1|TRBJ1-1|many|.
CSVAGGENTEAFF
TGCAGCGTTGCTGGGGGCGAGAACACTGAAGCTTTCTTT
>TRBV4-1|TRBJ2-7|few|TRBD1
CASSLTGTGAFYEQYF
TGCGCCAGCAGCCTAACCGGGACAGGGGCCTTCTACGAGCAGTACTTC
>TRBV7-9|TRBJ2-1|few|TRBD2
CASSWKTSGKGSEQFF
TGTGCCAGCAGCTGGAAGACTAGCGGGAAGGGTAGTGAGCAGTTCTTC
>TRBV9|TRBJ2-3|.|.
CASSENSADTQYF
TGTGCCAGCAGTGAAAACAGCGCAGATACGCAGTATTTT
>TRBV9|TRBJ2-1|few|.
CASSVPPDNEQFF
TGTGCCAGCAGCGTACCCCCGGACAATGAGCAGTTCTTC
>TRBV5-1|TRBJ2-1|many|.
CASSLEVYNEQFF
TGCGCCAGCAGCTTGGAAGTATACAATGAGCAGTTCTTC
>TRBV4-3|TRBJ1-5|.|.
CASSQSRDQPQHF
TGCGCCAGCAGCCAGAGTCGTGATCAGCCCCAGCATTTT
>TRBV6-2/TRBV6-3|TRBJ2-7|many|TRBD2
CASSLLLAIAAYEQYF
TGTGCCAGCAGCCTCCTACTAGCGATTGCCGCCTACGAGCAGTACTTC
>TRBV28|TRBJ2-2|many|.
CASSSSPRATSGELFF
TGTGCCAGCAGTTCGTCCCCCCGGGCCACGTCCGGGGAGCTGTTTTTT
>TRBV14|TRBJ2-1|many|.
CASSQVGSSYNEQFF
TGTGCCAGCAGCCAAGTGGGTAGTTCCTACAATGAGCAGTTCTTC
>TRBV5-1|TRBJ2-2|many|.
CASSEGDDTGELFF
TGCGCCAGCAGCGAAGGGGACGACACCGGGGAGCTGTTTTTT
>TRBV12-3/TRBV12-4|TRBJ1-2|.|.
CASSFGGGYTF
TGTGCCAGCAGTTTCGGGGGTGGCTACACCTTC
>TRBV9|TRBJ2-7|once|TRBD2
CASSKATSGEYEQYF
TGTGCCAGCAGCAAAGCGACTAGCGGGGAATACGAGCAGTACTTC
>TRBV12-3/TRBV12-4|TRBJ2-5|many|.
CASSLVTRETQYF
TGTGCCAGCAGTTTAGTAACAAGAGAGACCCAGTACTTC
>TRBV4-1|TRBJ2-1|many|TRBD2
CASSFAPPPGGTYNEQFF
TGCGCCAGCAGCTTCGCACCCCCCCCGGGGGGGACCTACAATGAGCAGTTCTTC
>TRBV12-3/TRBV12-4|TRBJ1-5|few|TRBD1
CASSIGQGVYSNQPQHF
TGTGCCAGCAGCATCGGCCAGGGGGTCTATAGCAATCAGCCCCAGCATTTT
>TRBV27|TRBJ2-7|many|.
CASSSGGWYEQYF
TGTGCCAGCAGTTCGGGGGGCTGGTACGAGCAGTACTTC
>TRBV4-2|TRBJ2-7|many|TRBD1
CASSREGTGAIEQYF
TGTGCCAGCAGCCGAGAGGGGACAGGGGCCATCGAGCAGTACTTC
>TRBV12-3/TRBV12-4|TRBJ2-1|many|TRBD1
CASSPGTGGPFAYNEQFF
TGTGCCAGCAGCCCCGGGACAGGGGGGCCGTTCGCCTACAATGAGCAGTTCTTC
>TRBV29-1|TRBJ1-5|.|TRBD1
CSVEGTGDGNQPQHF
TGCAGCGTTGAAGGGACAGGGGACGGCAATCAGCCCCAGCATTTT
>TRBV27|TRBJ1-1|.|.
CASSQRNYGTGNTEAFF
TGTGCCAGCAGTCAACGGAATTACGGGACGGGGAACACTGAAGCTTTCTTT
>TRBV7-8|TRBJ2-2|.|.
CASSSRAGDTGELFF
TGTGCCAGTAGTAGCAGGGCAGGGGACACCGGGGAGCTGTTTTTT
>TRBV6-5|TRBJ1-1|.|.
CASSYRVGGMNTEAFF
TGTGCCAGCAGTTACCGCGTCGGGGGCATGAACACTGAAGCTTTCTTT
>TRBV12-3/TRBV12-4|TRBJ2-7|many|TRBD1
CASSLRDRTYEQYF
TGTGCCAGCAGTCTACGGGACAGAACCTACGAGCAGTACTTC
>TRBV30|TRBJ2-1|.|TRBD2
CAWSPLAEEQFF
TGTGCCTGGAGTCCTCTAGCGGAAGAGCAGTTCTTC
>TRBV19|TRBJ2-7|few|.
CASRDTFGDEQYF
TGTGCCAGTAGGGACACCTTCGGGGACGAGCAGTACTTC
>TRBV27|TRBJ2-7|few|TRBD1
CASSLTGGGEQYF
TGTGCCAGCAGTCTCACAGGGGGTGGCGAGCAGTACTTC
>TRBV6-5|TRBJ2-3|.|TRBD1
CASSWGQRTDTQYF
TGTGCCAGCAGTTGGGGACAGCGCACAGATACGCAGTATTTT
>TRBV25-1|TRBJ2-1|.|.
CASSDGMSYNEQFF
TGTGCCAGCAGTGACGGGATGTCCTACAATGAGCAGTTCTTC
>TRBV2|TRBJ2-7|.|TRBD1
CAGVAMGQVSYEQYF
TGTGCCGGAGTAGCAATGGGACAGGTATCCTACGAGCAGTACTTC
>TRBV6-2/TRBV6-3|TRBJ2-5|few|.
CASGLGRGETQYF
TGTGCCAGCGGACTGGGACGGGGGGAGACCCAGTACTTC
>TRBV7-6|TRBJ2-1|.|.
CASSAGTRQETSYNEQFF
TGTGCCAGCAGCGCCGGGACGAGACAGGAGACATCCTACAATGAGCAGTTCTTC
>TRBV19|TRBJ2-3|.|.
CASSIWGRGWDTQYF
TGTGCCAGTAGTATTTGGGGCAGGGGATGGGATACGCAGTATTTT
>TRBV7-9|TRBJ1-1|.|.
CASSLSKREAFF
TGTGCCAGCAGCTTAAGCAAAAGAGAAGCTTTCTTT
>TRBV4-3|TRBJ2-2|few|TRBD2
CASSQASPGLGFRELFF
TGCGCCAGCAGCCAAGCCAGCCCGGGACTAGGCTTCCGGGAGCTGTTTTTT
>TRBV7-2|TRBJ1-1|.|TRBD1
CASSLVGWSGGVVEAFF
TGTGCCAGCAGCTTAGTAGGGTGGTCAGGGGGAGTAGTTGAAGCTTTCTTT
>TRBV4-1|TRBJ1-4|few|.
CASSQASPGAATNEKLFF
TGCGCCAGCAGCCAAGCCTCCCCAGGTGCTGCAACTAATGAAAAACTGTTTTTT
>TRBV29-1|TRBJ2-7|.|.
CSVEQNGAAYEQYF
TGCAGCGTTGAGCAAAACGGGGCCGCCTACGAGCAGTACTTC
>TRBV7-9|TRBJ2-1|many|.
CASHSPGAREQFF
TGTGCCAGCCACTCACCGGGGGCAAGGGAGCAGTTCTTC